The sequence of this T cell receptor (beta chain) was determined in a study of blood T cell repertoires in COVID-19. Deletions cut 3 bases from V and 6 bases from J, with 14 bases between. The germline CDR1 and CDR2 sequences are MNHEY and SMNVEV (reference sequence). The CDR3 runs to 14 residues. In this sample, this clone turned up a few times. TCRdb's table, derived via immunoSEQ multiplex PCR, lists solely in-frame clones and lacks some. The table lists about 360,000 clones, around 87% of them singletons. The sequencing input was PBMCs or T cells enriched from blood (not recorded which). The source is a young man who had recovered from COVID-19. The chain uses TRBV27 and TRBJ1-1; unclear D gene. The CDR3 loop reads CASSFLGESAEAFF. CDR3 DNA: TGTGCCAGCAGTTTTCTCGGAGAGAGCGCTGAAGCTTTCTTT.